This T cell receptor beta chain was recovered during a study of PD-1 blockade in classical Hodgkin lymphoma. General observations from the study: Nothing has yet pinned down what causes the repertoire differences, possibly disease activity or prior therapy. Some patients started nivolumab under 1 year after ASCT, and they were excluded. The diversity seen at baseline in complete responders resembled that of newly diagnosed patients.

All the patients suffered relapse after autologous stem cell transplantation, and brentuximab vedotin exposure differed. In regard to this clone: Its antigen is unidentified.

This table comes from immunoSEQ multiplex PCR, and its TCRdb copy is limited to in-frame clones, with some not included. The profile shows about 46,000 clones, around three quarters of them singletons. Germline V CDR1 and CDR2: LNHDA, SQIVND (reference sequence). V was trimmed by 3 bases and J by 6 bases, leaving 8 bases between them. The CDR3 extends over 12 amino acids. The sample consisted of peripheral blood mononuclear cells (PBMCs), taken before the second cycle of nivolumab. The rearrangement uses TRBV19 and TRBJ1-2, with TRBD1 as a possible D gene (6 bases). This TCR was sampled from a human donor with classical Hodgkin lymphoma. The CDR3 sequence is CASSIYRDGYTF. CDR3 sequence (DNA): TGTGCCAGTAGTATCTACAGGGATGGCTACACCTTC.